This TCR beta chain is drawn from a study of T cells after yellow fever vaccination (dated by TCRdb to between 2017 and 2020). Turning to the overall study: The SMART-Seq v4 Ultra Low Input RNA kit was used to prepare libraries from fractions with low cell numbers. To track T-cell clones before and after primary and booster YFV17D yellow fever vaccination, bulk TCR alpha and beta repertoires were sequenced longitudinally. The cohort comprised two healthy male donors, one aged 18 to 29 and one aged 30 to 40 years. Blood was collected at multiple timepoints before and after primary and secondary immunization, and bulk PBMC replicates and cell subsets were isolated.

This clonotype was seen ten or more times. Its antigen target is currently unknown. The input lacks base qualities; no much larger clone sits a single base away. From its cysteine to its phenylalanine, the CDR3 spans 13 amino acids. The entry retains the CDR3 DNA only, 39 bases that are in frame from base 1. V gives up 3 bases and J gives up 4 bases, and the segment between their germline ends measures 8 bases. The germline V gene yields SGHRS for CDR1 and YFSETQ for CDR2. TCR cDNA was synthesized by 5'RACE template switching, which introduced a universal primer site and unique molecular identifiers. Priming for cDNA synthesis came from both the TCR alpha and TCR beta constant segments. Libraries were amplified in two PCR steps, with sample barcodes and sequencing adapters added in the second step. Sequencing of the libraries was done on either Illumina HiSeq 2500 (2x100 bp) or NovaSeq (2x150 bp). From the authors' description of their analysis: MIGEC was used to demultiplex reads and collapse the reads into UMI consensus sequences, and MiXCR was used for V(D)J alignment. Vaccine-responding clonotypes were defined with edgeR using replicate PBMC samples, requiring FDR below 0.01 and a log2 fold change above 5 up to day 15. Each bulk clonotype was labeled CD4 or CD8 based on which sequenced repertoire, CD4 or CD8, contained the clonotype at higher abundance. Clones were called with MiXCR by TCRdb after fastp trimmed the public reads at Q25, and only in-frame beta chains were retained. Every entry covers one CDR3 protein and lists the most common genes and DNA from its rows. The V and J calls and clone size are TCRdb's, not the authors'. The sample profile shows a few hundred thousand distinct CDR3 sequences; roughly 8.4% of them were found once. 17% of the sample is taken by the ten largest.

The sample's treatment or condition label, decoded: live attenuated yellow fever vaccine strain. Two biological replicates of bulk PBMCs were collected at each blood-draw timepoint. PBMCs were isolated from peripheral blood using a standard Ficoll-Paque protocol. TriZol was used to extract RNA from bulk PBMCs, from CD4 and CD8 fractions, and from dextramer-positive and dextramer-negative fractions. The research as a whole found: The study included only a couple of donors, which limits how far the findings can be generalized. Compared with the primary T-cell response, the secondary T-cell response was faster but weaker, reaching its peak on day 5 rather than on day 15. FACS-sorted repertoires could contain abundant contaminating clonotypes from the bulk population, so computational filtering was required. Most clones expanded after primary vaccination (approximately 95% of CD4 and over 80% of CD8) were re-detected after the booster, suggesting that broad memory maintenance occurred. A small fraction of clonotypes appeared in both the CD4 and CD8 compartments, likely as a result of convergent recombination.

The chain links TRBV5-1 with TRBJ2-1; TRBD1 is possibly the D segment (5 matching bases). The source is a man between 18 and 35 years old who received the YFV17D yellow fever vaccine. Sample: PBMCs, taken about 41 days after the first yellow fever vaccination. Read as DNA, the sequence is TGCGCCAGCAGCTCGACAGTTTACAATGAGCAGTTCTTC. This yields the protein CASSSTVYNEQFF. Here the CDR3 is joined to the reference TRBV5-1 and TRBJ2-1 genes, and the full variable domain is: KAGVTQTPRYLIKTRGQQVTLSCSPISGHRSVSWYQQTPGQGLQFLFEYFSETQRNKGNFPGRFSGRQFSNSRSEMNVSTLELGDSALYLCASSSTVYNEQFFGPGTRLTVL.